One and the same sample provided the 21 T cell receptor beta chains below, sequenced in a study of CD8+CD57+ T cells in acquired aplastic anemia. The study profiled TCR beta VDJ and CDR3 using genomic DNA as template. TCRdb re-derived calls from the reads in MiXCR, one entry per CDR3 protein. The sample contains approximately 170,000 distinct CDR3 sequences, just under 65% of which appear only once. Sample: sorted CD4+, CD8+, or CD8+CD57+ T cells (not recorded which) from PBMCs. The receptor source for this set is a human donor in good health.

This clonotype has only one observation. The CDR3 nucleotides read TGTGCCAGCAGCTTATCGAAAGATACGCAGTATTTT. Translation gives CASSLSKDTQYF. The chain employs TRBV7-3 and TRBJ2-3, with unresolved D. The CDR3 totals 12 residues. V lost 2 bases, J lost 5 bases, and 5 bases lay in between. CDR1 and CDR2 from the germline V gene are SGHTA and FQGTGA.

V usage is TRBV2 and J usage is TRBJ1-6; D is unclear. With 5 bases removed from V and 9 bases from J, the gap between germline ends came to 8 bases. CDR1 and CDR2 from the germline V gene are SNHLY and FYNNEI. The CDR3 is 12 amino acids. The CDR3 DNA is TGTGCCAGCAGTACCTACGGTTCACCCCTCCACTTT. Encoded protein: CASSTYGSPLHF.

This clonotype showed up just a few times. The chain uses TRBV10-3 and TRBJ2-3, with a tentative D call TRBD1 (5 bases). V lost 10 bases and J lost 3, with 23 bases in between. Germline V lookup: CDR1 ENHRY, CDR2 SYGVKD. This CDR3 comprises 16 residues. CDR3 loop: CATTTPGQGLTDTQYF. Written as DNA, the CDR3 is TGTGCCACCACAACGCCGGGTCAGGGTCTGACAGATACGCAGTATTTT.

The genes are TRBV24-1 and TRBJ2-7; 9 nucleotides line up with TRBD2. Germline V gives CDR1 KGHDR, CDR2 SFDVKD. The junction had 11 bases not matched to a gene; V was cut back by 0 bases and J by 0 bases. CDR3 length: 19 amino acids. This CDR3 reads CATSDLVPEREVSSYEQYF. The CDR3 DNA reads as TGTGCCACCAGTGATTTGGTCCCGGAGCGGGAGGTCAGCTCCTACGAGCAGTACTTC.

This clonotype was picked up many times. The chain links TRBV4-2 to TRBJ1-6; no definite D call. Trimming pared 4 bases from V and 14 bases from J, leaving 12 bases between. This CDR3 is 12 amino acids long. Germline V gives CDR1 LGHNA, CDR2 YNFKEQ. The CDR3 sequence is CASSPTARSLHF. In nucleotides, the CDR3 is TGTGCCAGCAGCCCCACAGCACGTTCCCTCCACTTT.

The gene calls are TRBV7-2 and TRBJ1-2, with a possible D match to TRBD1 (6 bases). This CDR3 is built from 15 residues. The germline V gene encodes CDR1 SGHTA and CDR2 FQGNSA. The V end was cut by 3 bases, the J end by 0 bases, with 11 bases between. In DNA form, the CDR3 reads TGTGCCAGCAGCTTCGGGGGGGCGACTAACTATGGCTACACCTTC. Encoded protein: CASSFGGATNYGYTF.

Many counts were recorded for this clonotype. CDR3 sequence reads: CASSLGPVPYF. The CDR3 DNA reads TGTGCCAGCAGCTTAGGGCCAGTTCCCTACTTC. The genes are TRBV7-8 and TRBJ2-7; D is unresolved. The CDR3 contains 11 residues. Germline V lookup: CDR1 SGHVS, CDR2 FQNEAQ. Trimming shortened V by 1 base and J by 13 bases, and 11 bases separated the two germline ends.

The genes are TRBV20-1 and TRBJ2-7, with 7 bases matching TRBD1. From germline, CDR1 is DFQATT and CDR2 SNEGSKA (reference sequence). Trimming at V came to 3 bases and at J to 5 bases, leaving 4 bases not matched to a gene. This CDR3 region has 12 residues. Here the CDR3 reads CSASRQGDEQYF. The CDR3 DNA reads TGCAGTGCTAGTCGCCAGGGGGACGAGCAGTACTTC.

This chain connects TRBV24-1 to TRBJ2-5, with D perhaps TRBD1 (5 bases). Germline V gene lookup returns CDR1 KGHDR and CDR2 SFDVKD. This CDR3 contains 14 residues. The V and J ends lost 3 bases and 3 bases respectively, with 10 bases between them. The CDR3 DNA reads as TGTGCCACCAGTGATAATTGGGGCAAAGAGACCCAGTACTTC. Translating gives CATSDNWGKETQYF.

The rearrangement links TRBV9 to TRBJ1-6, with TRBD1 matching 9 bases. The CDR3 loop spans 17 amino acids. V lost 0 bases and J lost 8; bases outside the gene matches: 9. Germline V gives CDR1 SGDLS, CDR2 YYNGEE. The CDR3 sequence is CASSVAKGQGGDSPLHF. For the CDR3, the DNA is TGTGCCAGCAGCGTAGCCAAGGGACAGGGAGGGGATTCACCCCTCCACTTT.

The chain has TRBV20-1 and TRBJ1-1; D gene ambiguous. The CDR3 extends over 11 amino acids. CDR1 and CDR2 (germline): DFQATT, SNEGSKA (reference sequence). Trimming took off 2 bases at V and 8 bases at J, with 9 bases between the two ends. The CDR3 protein is CSARLFPEAFF. The CDR3 nucleotides read TGCAGTGCTAGATTGTTTCCCGAAGCTTTCTTT.

The chain recombines TRBV7-6 with TRBJ2-1; TRBD2 agrees at 11 bases. V lost 3 bases, J lost 4 bases, and 5 bases stayed unmatched. The CDR3 extends over 16 amino acids. Germline-derived CDR1 and CDR2 are SGHVS and FNYEAQ. This CDR3 reads CASSLMTSGTYNEQFF. The CDR3 DNA follows: TGTGCCAGCAGCTTGATGACTAGCGGGACGTACAATGAGCAGTTCTTC.

This chain uses TRBV20-1 with TRBJ1-1; weak D call: TRBD1 (5 bases). Germline values: CDR1 DFQATT, CDR2 SNEGSKA (reference sequence). The CDR3 sequence is 16 residues long. Trimming took off 3 bases at V and 2 bases at J, with 19 bases between the two ends. The DNA for the CDR3 is TGCAGTGCTAGGGACATCCGGGGAGGGGAAAACACTGAAGCTTTCTTT. Amino acid sequence: CSARDIRGGENTEAFF.

The J gene is TRBJ2-7, the V gene TRBV7-9; no clear D gene. V was trimmed by 2 bases and J by 7 bases, leaving 9 bases between them. The CDR3 consists of 12 residues. Looked up from germline, CDR1 is SEHNR and CDR2 is FQNEAQ (reference sequence). The CDR3: CASSLIDGEQYF. In nucleotides, the CDR3 is TGTGCCAGCAGCTTAATCGATGGAGAGCAGTACTTC.

The V gene is TRBV20-1, the J gene TRBJ2-1; D gene ambiguous. Germline-derived CDR1 and CDR2 are DFQATT and SNEGSKA (reference sequence). The V gene lost 4 bases and the J gene lost 0 bases, with 10 bases spanning the gap. This CDR3 is 14 amino acids long. CDR3 region: CSAKTPSSYNEQFF. The CDR3 bases are TGCAGTGCTAAGACTCCGAGCTCCTACAATGAGCAGTTCTTC.

This clonotype came up many times. The genes are TRBV7-9 and TRBJ2-1, with 7 bases matching TRBD2. Germline V gene sequence: CDR1 SEHNR, CDR2 FQNEAQ (reference sequence). The CDR3 runs to 11 residues. J lost 6 bases, V lost 8 bases, and 1 base had no gene match. CDR3 nucleotides: TGTGCCAGCGGGGGGGGCAATGAGCAGTTCTTC. As protein: CASGGGNEQFF.

The CDR3 protein is CSVIAGGRVTDTQYF. For the CDR3, the DNA is TGCAGTGTCATAGCGGGAGGGCGGGTCACAGATACGCAGTATTTT. This rearrangement joins TRBV20-1 to TRBJ2-3, with 11 bases that match TRBD2. CDR3 length equals 15 residues. V lost 7 bases and J lost 2; bases outside the gene matches: 8. Germline V gene sequence: CDR1 DFQATT, CDR2 SNEGSKA (reference sequence).

The chain has TRBV19 and TRBJ2-3; D might be TRBD2 (6 bases). V lost 2 bases and J 2 bases, leaving 11 bases between the germline ends. Germline V gene data show CDR1 as LNHDA and CDR2 as SQIVND (reference sequence). The CDR3 is 15 amino acids. The CDR3 is CASSISAGLTDTQYF. The CDR3 region has the DNA TGTGCCAGTAGTATATCTGCGGGACTCACAGATACGCAGTATTTT.

The sample holds a few counts of this clonotype. The rearrangement joins TRBV4-1 to TRBJ1-1; TRBD1 agrees at 7 bases. V trimming: 3 bases; J trimming: 0 bases; junction bases outside the gene matches: 13. CDR3 size: 18 residues. Germline values: CDR1 MGHRA, CDR2 YSYEKL. The CDR3 reads CASSQGRTGANMNTEAFF. CDR3 sequence (DNA): TGCGCCAGCAGCCAGGGCCGGACAGGCGCCAATATGAACACTGAAGCTTTCTTT.

This clonotype has a count of ten or more. The V call is TRBV7-9, the J call TRBJ2-3, with D hard to call. CDR3 length: 16 amino acids. Germline CDR1 and CDR2: SEHNR and FQNEAQ (reference sequence). V dropped 4 bases and J dropped 2 bases, with 16 bases sitting between them. CDR3 in DNA: TGTGCCAGCAGCTCTCTGTTTGCGGAGACCACAGATACGCAGTATTTT. Translating it yields CASSSLFAETTDTQYF.

The chain is built from TRBV7-8 and TRBJ1-2, with D tentatively TRBD1 (5 bases). This CDR3 contains 15 residues. V was trimmed by 5 bases and J by 0 bases, leaving 13 bases between them. Germline V gene data show CDR1 as SGHVS and CDR2 as FQNEAQ. The CDR3, as DNA: TGTGCCAGCAGCCCCGGGACGGTAGCTAACTATGGCTACACCTTC. Residues: CASSPGTVANYGYTF.